The 20 T cell receptor beta chains listed next were all sequenced from one sample in a study of T cell responses to AZD1222 COVID-19 vaccine. Measured with immunoSEQ multiplex PCR; TCRdb has only the in-frame clones, and not every one. The repertoire holds around 150,000 clones, about 93% seen once, with 1.3% in the top ten. The source material was peripheral blood, sampled on day 0 of AZD1222 vaccination. The source of these receptors is an adult in good health.

This clone was seen ten or more times. CDR3 region: CASSERGPLYNEQFF. The CDR3 nucleotides are TGTGCCAGCAGTGAGCGGGGACCGCTCTACAATGAGCAGTTCTTC. The gene calls are TRBV6-1 and TRBJ2-1; a possible D gene is TRBD2 (6 bases). The CDR3 has 15 residues. Between the trimmed V and J ends, which lost 3 bases and 3 bases, there was a span of 12 bases. CDR1 MNHNS and CDR2 SASEGT come from the germline V gene.

This clone was counted once. The rearrangement links TRBV6-2 or TRBV6-3 to TRBJ2-7; no reliable D call. The germline V and J ends were trimmed by 5 bases and 1 base, with 18 bases remaining between them. Germline V lookup: CDR1 MNHEY, CDR2 SVGEGT. The CDR3 covers 16 residues. The CDR3 DNA reads as TGTGCCAGCAGTCATACAGCTCCCTCTTTATCCTACGAGCAGTACGTC. Amino acids: CASSHTAPSLSYEQYV.

The rearrangement links TRBV7-9 to TRBJ2-1, with 8 bases fitting TRBD2. The V gene end was trimmed by 3 bases and the J gene end by 5 bases; junction bases not matched to a gene: 6. This CDR3 has 15 amino acids. Germline V gives CDR1 SEHNR, CDR2 FQNEAQ (reference sequence). CDR3 loop: CASSFFREGHNEQFF. CDR3 nucleotides: TGTGCCAGCAGCTTTTTTCGGGAGGGCCACAATGAGCAGTTCTTC.

Here the CDR3 DNA reads TGTGCCAGCTCACCAGGGGGACGAGAGACCCAGTACTTC. Translating gives CASSPGGRETQYF. The genes are TRBV18 and TRBJ2-5; D tentatively reads TRBD1 or TRBD2 (5 bases each). The ends were cut back, 2 bases at V and 4 bases at J, with 8 bases in the middle. The length of the CDR3 is 13 residues. The V gene's germline CDR1 is KGHSH and CDR2 LQKENI.

This chain links TRBV7-9 with TRBJ1-1, with TRBD1 as a possible D gene (5 bases). The germline V gene has CDR1 SEHNR and CDR2 FQNEAQ (reference sequence). V shed 8 bases and J shed 7 bases, with 11 bases lying between them. The CDR3 contains 11 residues. In nucleotides, the CDR3 is TGTGCCAGCCGGGGGACGGTTGAAGCTTTCTTT. This sequence encodes CASRGTVEAFF.

V gene TRBV25-1 combines with J gene TRBJ1-2, with D tentatively TRBD1 (6 bases). Germline CDR1 reads MGHDK; CDR2 reads SYGVNS. V was shortened by 4 bases and J by 10 bases, with 22 bases between the two germline ends. The CDR3 covers 15 residues. DNA for the CDR3: TGTGCCAGCAGTGCCTATTCGACAGGATTAAAGGCCTACACCTTC. It translates to CASSAYSTGLKAYTF.

V is TRBV30 and J is TRBJ2-2; TRBD1 is a possible D gene (5 bases). The CDR3 loop spans 15 amino acids. Trimming removed 5 bases at V and 1 base at J, with 14 bases between. Germline V gene data show CDR1 as GTSNPN and CDR2 as SVGIG (reference sequence). The CDR3 DNA sequence: TGTGCCTGGCTTGAGAGACAGAAGAACACCGGGGAGCTGTTTTTT. Amino acid sequence: CAWLERQKNTGELFF.

This clone appeared a single time. V usage is TRBV2 and J usage is TRBJ1-5; D may be TRBD1 (6 bases). Per the germline V gene, CDR1 is SNHLY and CDR2 is FYNNEI. The CDR3 has 13 amino acids. The V end lost 4 bases, the J end lost 5 bases, and 9 bases lay between the germline ends. CDR3 loop: CASSGQGYQPQHF. The CDR3 DNA reads as TGTGCCAGCAGTGGGCAGGGGTATCAGCCCCAGCATTTT.

V gene TRBV3-1 (or the pseudogene TRBV3-2) combines with J gene TRBJ1-6, with D possibly being TRBD1 (5 bases). V dropped 4 bases and J dropped 13 bases, with 11 bases sitting between them. There are 12 residues in the CDR3. CDR1 is LGHDT, CDR2 YNNKEL, per germline (reference sequence). In DNA form, the CDR3 reads TGTGCCAGCAGCCCGGCGGGGGGGCCCCTCCACTTT. Protein sequence: CASSPAGGPLHF.

The chain joins TRBV6-5 to TRBJ1-5; no clear D. V was clipped by 0 bases and J by 4 bases, with 10 bases between them. This CDR3 is built from 15 residues. Germline-derived CDR1 and CDR2 are MNHEY and SVGAGI. The CDR3 spells CASSYSRKGNQPQHF. The CDR3 region has the DNA TGTGCCAGCAGTTACTCGCGTAAAGGGAATCAGCCCCAGCATTTT.

J is TRBJ2-1 and V is TRBV5-1; the D gene could be TRBD1 or TRBD2 (5 bases each). Germline CDR1 reads SGHRS; CDR2 reads YFSETQ. CDR3 length: 15 amino acids. Trimming left V 4 bases short and J 2 bases short, with 13 bases between. The CDR3 reads CASSLGTLPYNEQFF. CDR3 nucleotide sequence: TGCGCCAGCAGCCTCGGGACCCTCCCCTACAATGAGCAGTTCTTC.

The chain combines TRBV5-6 with TRBJ2-7; a weak D match, TRBD2 (6 bases). Germline V gene data show CDR1 as SGHDT and CDR2 as YYEEEE. With 4 bases removed from V and 5 bases from J, the gap between germline ends came to 10 bases. The CDR3 is 12 residues long. The DNA for the CDR3 is TGTGCCAGCAGCCTGGGGAGGAACGAGCAGTACGTC. It is translated as CASSLGRNEQYV.

V is TRBV3-1 (or the pseudogene TRBV3-2) and J is TRBJ1-1, with 8 bases that match TRBD1. The CDR3 runs to 13 residues. The ends lost 2 bases at V and 8 bases at J; junction bases unmatched: 4. Germline assignment: CDR1 LGHDT and CDR2 YNNKEL (reference sequence). CDR3 in amino acids: CASSQMNRGEAFF. As DNA, the CDR3 is TGTGCCAGCAGCCAAATGAACAGGGGGGAAGCTTTCTTT.

The rearrangement uses TRBV11-3 and TRBJ2-1; the match to TRBD2 covers 14 bases. With 3 bases clipped from V and 7 bases from J, the junction kept 8 bases outside the gene matches. CDR1 is SGHNT, CDR2 YENEEA, per germline. This CDR3 is built from 17 residues. CDR3 residues: CASSFGATSGGVNEQFF. The CDR3 bases are TGTGCCAGCAGCTTTGGGGCGACTAGCGGGGGGGTAAATGAGCAGTTCTTC.

The gene calls are TRBV18 and TRBJ2-7, with TRBD1 as a possible D gene (6 bases). This CDR3 is 15 amino acids long. Trimming stripped 4 bases from V and 7 bases from J, with 20 bases between. Germline loops: CDR1 KGHSH, CDR2 LQKENI. The CDR3 DNA reads TGTGCCAGCTCACGACGGTTAGACAGGCCTCGGGAGCAGTACGTC. Its translation: CASSRRLDRPREQYV.

The V and J genes are TRBV4-2 and TRBJ1-4; TRBD1 agrees at 10 bases. The CDR3 runs to 14 residues. Germline V CDR1 and CDR2: LGHNA, YNFKEQ. The V segment lost 3 bases and the J segment 11 bases; nucleotides outside the gene matches: 6. CDR3 region: CASSHSTGGEKLFF. CDR3 DNA sequence: TGTGCCAGCAGCCACTCGACAGGGGGCGAGAAACTGTTTTTT.

The gene calls are TRBV18 and TRBJ1-5; a weak D match, TRBD1 (6 bases). This CDR3 spans 14 amino acids. From germline, CDR1 is KGHSH and CDR2 LQKENI. V was clipped by 3 bases and J by 1 base, with 7 bases between them. CDR3 coding DNA: TGTGCCAGCTCACCGGACAGCAGCAATCAGCCCCAGCATTTT. It encodes CASSPDSSNQPQHF.

The count of this clone is one. J is TRBJ2-3 and V is TRBV10-1; D unclear. Trimming pared 2 bases from V and 6 bases from J, leaving 6 bases between. Looked up from germline, CDR1 is WNHNN and CDR2 is SYGVQD (reference sequence). The CDR3 is made up of 12 amino acids. The CDR3 coding sequence is TGCGCCAGCAGTGAGGCCCGGGATACGCAGTATTTT. Protein sequence: CASSEARDTQYF.

V usage is TRBV19 and J usage is TRBJ2-2, with D possibly matching TRBD1 (5 bases). Germline V gene data show CDR1 as LNHDA and CDR2 as SQIVND (reference sequence). CDR3 length equals 14 residues. Trimming pared 6 bases from V and 3 bases from J, leaving 11 bases between. The CDR3 spells CASRRRVDTGELFF. The CDR3 DNA reads as TGTGCCAGTAGACGCAGGGTCGACACCGGGGAGCTGTTTTTT.

The chain uses TRBV7-9 and TRBJ2-5, with a weak D call TRBD2 (5 bases). Germline V gene data show CDR1 as SEHNR and CDR2 as FQNEAQ (reference sequence). The V gene lost 3 bases and the J gene lost 2 bases, with 16 bases spanning the gap. CDR3 length: 16 residues. CDR3 DNA: TGTGCCAGCAGCTTTACTAGTTTTGAGCGGCAAGAGACCCAGTACTTC. Translation gives CASSFTSFERQETQYF.